This TCR beta chain was captured by sequencing in a study of cytomegalovirus exposure and HLA in healthy donors. General study results and limits: The study reported that TCR beta sequences accurately predicted HLA-A and HLA-B alleles in most subjects. Some public TCRs appeared in many individuals, while most sequences were rare.

Use of 60 Vbeta and 13 Jbeta primers characterized the PCR. Sequencing used immunoSEQ multiplex PCR; TCRdb keeps in-frame clones, though not all of them. The sample lists around 100,000 clones; about four fifths were seen once. V gave up 3 bases and J gave up 0 bases; unmatched junction bases: 10. This CDR3 has 18 amino acids. CDR1 and CDR2 (germline): SEHNR, FQNEAQ (reference sequence). Of note for this clone: Its target is not known.

This chain uses TRBV7-9 with TRBJ2-3; TRBD2 matches at 9 bases. The sequencing input was PBMCs. This clonotype was sampled from a woman aged 40 to 50 in good health and CMV-seropositive. The CDR3 coding sequence is TGTGCCAGCAGCTTTATGGGGGCTGGACTAGCGAGCACAGATACGCAGTATTTT. Amino acid sequence: CASSFMGAGLASTDTQYF.